The source of this TCR beta chain is a study of T cells in localized non-small cell lung cancer. V was pared by 2 bases and J by 0 bases, with 7 bases between. The CDR3 length is 14 residues. The germline gives CDR1 SGHTA, CDR2 FQGNSA. The repertoire was sequenced with immunoSEQ multiplex PCR; TCRdb's copy has only in-frame clones and lacks some. This table has just over 70,000 clones, 70% to 90% appearing once. The sequence was collected from a male donor aged 60 or over with stage III squamous cell lung carcinoma. The starting material was peripheral blood, obtained before any cancer treatment. J is TRBJ2-5 and V is TRBV7-2; the D is unclear. The CDR3 DNA is TGTGCCAGCAGCTTATTGTCTAACCAAGAGACCCAGTACTTC. Translation gives CASSLLSNQETQYF.